Described below is a single T cell receptor (beta chain) sequence and its context. The data were obtained in a study of radiotherapy plus CTLA-4 blockade in lung cancer. Assay used: immunoSEQ multiplex PCR; TCRdb lists only in-frame clones, some missing. The table lists more than 75,000 clones, about 70% of them singletons. The length of the CDR3 is 15 residues. Per the germline V gene, CDR1 is MNHEY and CDR2 is SMNVEV (reference sequence). V shed 6 bases and J 5 bases; nucleotides not matched to a gene: 9. The sample consisted of peripheral blood, taken from a patient treated with radiotherapy plus ipilimumab. The gene calls are TRBV27 and TRBJ2-1; 8 bases align to TRBD2. The TCR originated in a human donor with non-small cell lung cancer who had a partial response to radiotherapy plus ipilimumab. Some clones in this sample may be carry-over from other donors' samples. The CDR3 DNA sequence: TGTGCCAGCAGCGCCGGGGGGGGGTCCCACAATGAGCAGTTCTTC. This encodes CASSAGGGSHNEQFF.